The rows below give T cell receptor beta chains drawn from one sample of a study of cytomegalovirus exposure and HLA in healthy donors. Clones were sequenced by immunoSEQ multiplex PCR, and TCRdb holds only the in-frame ones, with some missing. The profile shows 70,000 to 100,000 clones, roughly two thirds of them singletons. Material for sequencing was PBMCs. The receptors originated from a woman aged 45-59 years in good health and CMV-seropositive. CDR3s include the opening cysteine and the closing phenylalanine or tryptophan. D genes are given only for firm matches. Clone size is shown for a subset of rows, as once, few, many or a class of expanded clone.

D: TRBD1
V: TRBV5-1
J: TRBJ1-2
size: NA
length: 18
CDR3: CASSLSRAGGARNYGYTF
DNA: TGCGCCAGCAGCTTGAGTCGGGCAGGGGGCGCGAGAAACTATGGCTACACCTTC

D: TRBD2
V: TRBV5-1
J: TRBJ2-5
size: few
length: 16
CDR3: CASSLATSGVQETQYF
DNA: TGCGCCAGCAGCTTGGCGACTAGCGGGGTCCAAGAGACCCAGTACTTC

D: NA
V: TRBV18
J: TRBJ1-4
size: NA
length: 14
CDR3: CASSPGVTNEKLFF
DNA: TGTGCCAGCTCACCGGGAGTGACTAATGAAAAACTGTTTTTT

D: NA
V: TRBV5-1
J: TRBJ2-7
size: few
length: 11
CDR3: CASSTGQEQYF
DNA: TGCGCCAGCAGCACTGGACAGGAGCAGTACTTC

D: TRBD1
V: TRBV2
J: TRBJ1-2
size: NA
length: 15
CDR3: CASSVGQGAYYGYTF
DNA: TGTGCCAGCAGTGTCGGACAGGGGGCCTACTATGGCTACACCTTC

D: TRBD1
V: TRBV19
J: TRBJ1-1
size: NA
length: 14
CDR3: CASSDRDRDTEAFF
DNA: TGTGCCAGTAGTGACCGGGACAGGGACACTGAAGCTTTCTTT

D: NA
V: TRBV19
J: TRBJ1-1
size: NA
length: 14
CDR3: CASRAWGRNTEAFF
DNA: TGTGCCAGTAGAGCATGGGGCAGAAACACTGAAGCTTTCTTT

D: TRBD1
V: TRBV9
J: TRBJ1-6
size: once
length: 14
CDR3: CASSTPGQNSPLHF
DNA: TGTGCCAGCAGCACTCCGGGACAGAATTCACCCCTCCACTTT

D: TRBD2
V: TRBV2
J: TRBJ2-7
size: NA
length: 13
CDR3: CASSDVGRGEQYF
DNA: TGTGCCAGCAGTGACGTCGGGAGGGGCGAGCAGTACTTC

D: TRBD2
V: TRBV4-1
J: TRBJ2-1
size: few
length: 18
CDR3: CASSQDSAGGNSYNEQFF
DNA: TGCGCCAGCAGCCAAGATTCGGCGGGGGGAAACTCCTACAATGAGCAGTTCTTC

D: NA
V: TRBV7-8
J: TRBJ1-1
size: NA
length: 14
CDR3: CASSRWARNTEAFF
DNA: TGTGCCAGCAGCAGGTGGGCGAGGAACACTGAAGCTTTCTTT

D: NA
V: TRBV7-9
J: TRBJ2-5
size: NA
length: 14
CDR3: CASSPRGGEETQYF
DNA: TGTGCCAGCAGCCCAAGAGGAGGAGAGGAGACCCAGTACTTC

D: TRBD1
V: TRBV15
J: TRBJ1-4
size: NA
length: 14
CDR3: CATSRSGGNEKLFF
DNA: TGTGCCACCAGCAGATCAGGGGGGAATGAAAAACTGTTTTTT

D: TRBD1
V: TRBV9
J: TRBJ1-5
size: once
length: 15
CDR3: CASSVDGQGPQPQHF
DNA: TGTGCCAGCAGCGTGGACGGACAGGGGCCTCAGCCCCAGCATTTT

D: TRBD1
V: TRBV7-3
J: TRBJ1-6
size: NA
length: 16
CDR3: CASSLMGQGGHSPLHF
DNA: TGTGCCAGCAGCTTGATGGGACAGGGAGGTCATTCACCCCTCCACTTT

D: TRBD1
V: TRBV6-4
J: TRBJ2-2
size: NA
length: 16
CDR3: CASSKEDRANTGELFF
DNA: TGTGCCAGCAGTAAAGAGGACAGGGCGAACACCGGGGAGCTGTTTTTT

D: NA
V: TRBV4-1
J: TRBJ2-1
size: NA
length: 14
CDR3: CASSQEGRSNEQFF
DNA: TGCGCCAGCAGCCAAGAGGGCAGAAGCAATGAGCAGTTCTTC

D: TRBD1
V: TRBV13
J: TRBJ2-6
size: NA
length: 16
CDR3: CASSGKGAAGANVLTF
DNA: TGTGCCAGCAGCGGCAAGGGGGCTGCTGGGGCCAACGTCCTGACTTTC

D: NA
V: TRBV23-1
J: TRBJ2-2
size: NA
length: 14
CDR3: CAHETGGSTGELFF
DNA: TGCGCTCATGAGACAGGAGGAAGCACCGGGGAGCTGTTTTTT

D: TRBD1
V: TRBV19
J: TRBJ2-5
size: NA
length: 15
CDR3: CASSVQGLGQETQYF
DNA: TGTGCCAGTAGTGTACAGGGGTTGGGGCAAGAGACCCAGTACTTC

D: TRBD1
V: TRBV28
J: TRBJ1-2
size: once
length: 15
CDR3: CASSSPGQGARGYTF
DNA: TGTGCCAGCAGCTCTCCGGGGCAGGGGGCGCGTGGCTACACCTTC

D: TRBD1
V: TRBV2
J: TRBJ1-2
size: NA
length: 14
CDR3: CASSLGGGKFGYTF
DNA: TGTGCCAGCAGCTTAGGGGGCGGAAAATTTGGCTACACCTTC

D: NA
V: TRBV4-2
J: TRBJ2-2
size: NA
length: 12
CDR3: CASSQAVGELFF
DNA: TGTGCCAGCAGCCAAGCGGTCGGGGAGCTGTTTTTT

D: TRBD2
V: TRBV2
J: TRBJ2-5
size: NA
length: 14
CDR3: CASSGFLAEETQYF
DNA: TGTGCCAGCAGTGGTTTCCTAGCGGAAGAGACCCAGTACTTC

D: NA
V: TRBV10-3
J: TRBJ2-5
size: NA
length: 16
CDR3: CAISGGPEGRQETQYF
DNA: TGTGCCATCAGTGGGGGCCCGGAGGGAAGACAAGAGACCCAGTACTTC

D: NA
V: TRBV7-7
J: TRBJ1-2
size: NA
length: 13
CDR3: CATPGHLNYGYTF
DNA: TGTGCCACCCCAGGGCACCTCAACTATGGCTACACCTTC

D: TRBD1
V: TRBV9
J: TRBJ2-7
size: NA
length: 16
CDR3: CASSDNPGTVSYEQYF
DNA: TGTGCCAGCAGTGATAACCCCGGGACAGTCTCCTACGAGCAGTACTTC

D: TRBD1
V: TRBV5-6
J: TRBJ2-7
size: NA
length: 15
CDR3: CASSPDRDFSYEQYF
DNA: TGTGCCAGCAGCCCGGACAGGGATTTCAGCTACGAGCAGTACTTC

D: NA
V: TRBV5-1
J: TRBJ1-1
size: once
length: 16
CDR3: CASSLALRTLNTEAFF
DNA: TGCGCCAGCAGCTTGGCCTTAAGGACACTGAACACTGAAGCTTTCTTT

D: NA
V: TRBV19
J: TRBJ1-6
size: few
length: 15
CDR3: CASSRGRTDNSPLHF
DNA: TGTGCCAGTAGTAGGGGCAGGACGGACAATTCACCCCTCCACTTT

D: TRBD1
V: TRBV19
J: TRBJ1-5
size: few
length: 15
CDR3: CASSRTGASNQPQHF
DNA: TGTGCCAGTAGTCGCACAGGGGCTAGCAATCAGCCCCAGCATTTT

D: NA
V: TRBV30
J: TRBJ1-3
size: NA
length: 11
CDR3: CAGTAGNTIYF
DNA: TGTGCCGGGACTGCTGGAAACACCATATATTTT

D: NA
V: TRBV5-1
J: TRBJ2-1
size: few
length: 13
CDR3: CASSLLTDNEQFF
DNA: TGCGCCAGCAGCTTGCTGACAGACAATGAGCAGTTCTTC

D: TRBD1
V: TRBV7-9
J: TRBJ1-1
size: NA
length: 16
CDR3: CASSTGNRGRDTEAFF
DNA: TGTGCCAGCAGCACTGGTAATAGGGGGCGCGACACTGAAGCTTTCTTT

D: NA
V: TRBV7-2
J: TRBJ2-5
size: few
length: 14
CDR3: CASSLASHQETQYF
DNA: TGTGCCAGCAGCTTAGCGTCTCACCAAGAGACCCAGTACTTC

D: NA
V: TRBV6-1
J: TRBJ1-5
size: once
length: 15
CDR3: CASSEAGQPNQPQHF
DNA: TGTGCCAGCAGTGAAGCCGGACAGCCCAATCAGCCCCAGCATTTT

D: TRBD1
V: TRBV28
J: TRBJ1-6
size: NA
length: 17
CDR3: CASSQSGTGDNNSPLHF
DNA: TGTGCCAGCAGTCAGTCTGGTACAGGGGACAATAATTCACCCCTCCACTTT

D: NA
V: TRBV6-5
J: TRBJ1-2
size: NA
length: 13
CDR3: CASTQGINYGYTF
DNA: TGTGCCAGCACCCAGGGTATAAATTATGGCTACACCTTC

D: TRBD1
V: TRBV11-1
J: TRBJ1-1
size: NA
length: 15
CDR3: CASSEADRGETEAFF
DNA: TGTGCCAGCAGCGAAGCGGACAGGGGCGAGACTGAAGCTTTCTTT

D: NA
V: TRBV30
J: TRBJ2-1
size: NA
length: 13
CDR3: CAWSVLRDNEQFF
DNA: TGTGCCTGGAGTGTACTCAGGGACAATGAGCAGTTCTTC

D: NA
V: TRBV10-3
J: TRBJ2-6
size: NA
length: 13
CDR3: CAIKGGIRGVLTF
DNA: TGTGCCATCAAGGGAGGCATCCGCGGTGTCCTGACTTTC

D: NA
V: TRBV6-6
J: TRBJ1-6
size: once
length: 13
CDR3: CASSYPQGRPLHF
DNA: TGTGCCAGCAGTTACCCACAGGGTAGACCCCTCCACTTT